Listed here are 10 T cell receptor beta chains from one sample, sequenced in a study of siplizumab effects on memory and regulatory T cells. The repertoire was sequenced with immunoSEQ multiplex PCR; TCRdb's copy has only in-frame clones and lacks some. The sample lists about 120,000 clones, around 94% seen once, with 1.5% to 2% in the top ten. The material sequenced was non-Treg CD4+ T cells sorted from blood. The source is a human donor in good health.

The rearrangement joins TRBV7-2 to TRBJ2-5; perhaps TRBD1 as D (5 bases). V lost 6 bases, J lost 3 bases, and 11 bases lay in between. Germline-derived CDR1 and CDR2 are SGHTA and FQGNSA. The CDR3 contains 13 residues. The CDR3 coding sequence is TGTGCCAGCAGTCGCTCGACAGAAGAGACCCAGTACTTC. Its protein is CASSRSTEETQYF.

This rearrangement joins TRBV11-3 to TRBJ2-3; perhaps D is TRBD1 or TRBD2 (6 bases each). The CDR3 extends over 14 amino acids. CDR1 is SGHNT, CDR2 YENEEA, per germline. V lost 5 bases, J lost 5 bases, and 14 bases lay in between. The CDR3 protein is CASSPRGGGDTQYF. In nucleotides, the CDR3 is TGTGCCAGCAGCCCTAGAGGAGGGGGAGATACGCAGTATTTT.

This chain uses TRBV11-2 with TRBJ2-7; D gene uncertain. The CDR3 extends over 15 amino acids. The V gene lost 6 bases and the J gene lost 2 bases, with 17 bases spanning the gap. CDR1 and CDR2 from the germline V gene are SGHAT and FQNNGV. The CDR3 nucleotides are TGTGCCAGCAGTCGCCTTATGGGCAGAACCTACGAGCAGTACTTC. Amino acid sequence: CASSRLMGRTYEQYF.

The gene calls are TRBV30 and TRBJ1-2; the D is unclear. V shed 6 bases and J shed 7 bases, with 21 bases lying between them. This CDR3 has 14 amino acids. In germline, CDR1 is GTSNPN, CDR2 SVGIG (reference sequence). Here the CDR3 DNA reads TGTGCCTGCAAAGGCTGCAGTCCGCTAAGTGGCTACACCTTC. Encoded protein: CACKGCSPLSGYTF. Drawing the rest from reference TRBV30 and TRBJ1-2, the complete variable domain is SQTIHQWPATLVQPVGSPLSLECTVEGTSNPNLYWYRQAAGRGLQLLFYSVGIGQISSEVPQNLSASRPQDRQFILSSKKLLLSDSGFYLCACKGCSPLSGYTFGSGTRLTVV.

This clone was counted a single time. The CDR3 protein is CASSYPDRNTEAFF. In nucleotides, the CDR3 is TGTGCCAGCAGTTATCCAGACCGAAACACTGAAGCTTTCTTT. The chain has TRBV28 and TRBJ1-1; D uncertain. The germline gives CDR1 MDHEN, CDR2 SYDVKM. V was trimmed by 4 bases and J by 2 bases, leaving 11 bases between them. This CDR3 has 14 residues.

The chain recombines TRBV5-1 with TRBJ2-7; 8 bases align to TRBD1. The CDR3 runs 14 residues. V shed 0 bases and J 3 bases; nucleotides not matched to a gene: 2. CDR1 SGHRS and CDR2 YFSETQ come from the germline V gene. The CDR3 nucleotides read TGCGCCAGCAGCTTGGGAGGGACAGGCTACGAGCAGTACTTC. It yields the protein CASSLGGTGYEQYF.

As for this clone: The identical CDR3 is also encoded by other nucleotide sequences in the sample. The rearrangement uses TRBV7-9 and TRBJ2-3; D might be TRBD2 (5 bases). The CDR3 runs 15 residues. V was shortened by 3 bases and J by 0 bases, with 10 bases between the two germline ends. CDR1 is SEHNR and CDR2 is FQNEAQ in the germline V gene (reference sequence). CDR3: CASSLTGISTDTQYF. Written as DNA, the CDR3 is TGTGCCAGCAGCTTGACGGGGATTAGCACAGATACGCAGTATTTT.

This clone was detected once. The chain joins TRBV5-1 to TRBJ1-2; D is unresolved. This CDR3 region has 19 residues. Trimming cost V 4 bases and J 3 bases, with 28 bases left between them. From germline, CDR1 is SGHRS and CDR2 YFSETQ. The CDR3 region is CASSPNGRRNLGVDYGYTF. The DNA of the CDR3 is TGCGCCAGCAGCCCCAACGGCAGGAGGAACCTCGGTGTCGACTATGGCTACACCTTC.

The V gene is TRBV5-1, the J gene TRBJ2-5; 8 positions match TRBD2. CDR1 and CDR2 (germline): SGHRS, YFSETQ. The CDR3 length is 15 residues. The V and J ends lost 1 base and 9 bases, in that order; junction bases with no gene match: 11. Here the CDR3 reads CASSLRLAGPEAQYF. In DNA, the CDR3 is TGCGCCAGCAGCTTGCGCCTAGCGGGCCCCGAGGCCCAGTACTTC.

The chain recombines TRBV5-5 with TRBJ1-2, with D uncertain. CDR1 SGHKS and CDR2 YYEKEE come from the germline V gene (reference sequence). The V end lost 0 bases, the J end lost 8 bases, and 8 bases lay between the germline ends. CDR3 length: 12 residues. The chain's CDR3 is CASSLDWRGYTF. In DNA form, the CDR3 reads TGTGCCAGCAGCTTGGATTGGCGGGGCTACACCTTC.